This entry features one T cell receptor (beta chain) sequence. Study processing details: Reference gene primers were amplified, and this amplification served to estimate nucleated cell counts. Measured with immunoSEQ multiplex PCR; TCRdb has only the in-frame clones, and not every one. V and J calls plus clone size are reproduced from that table; the DNA served to infer D and trimming. The sample shows 120,000 or so clones, 75% to 80% of them seen only once. The source of the sample is a study of blood T cell repertoires in COVID-19. Study-level background: The United States, Italy and Spain provided the acute and convalescent COVID-19 samples. PBMCs, B-cell-depleted T cells, or T cells were the source of the cDNA or gDNA that made up the material.

The sequenced sample consisted of peripheral blood. This receptor was taken from a woman of 80 years or more with active or convalescent COVID-19.

This CDR3 reads CASSVGQGVTGELFF. The CDR3 nucleotides read TGTGCCAGCAGTGTCGGGCAGGGCGTCACCGGGGAGCTGTTTTTT. This chain uses TRBV28 with TRBJ2-2; D is possibly TRBD1 (5 bases). The CDR3 totals 15 residues. Germline loops: CDR1 MDHEN, CDR2 SYDVKM. Trimming cost V 5 bases and J 4 bases, with 14 bases left between them.